This T cell receptor (beta chain) is drawn from a study of blood T cell repertoires in COVID-19. CDR3 length: 14 amino acids. V lost 4 bases to trimming and J lost 8 bases; unmatched junction nucleotides: 9. The germline CDR1 and CDR2 sequences are GTSNPN and SVGIG (reference sequence). The protocol was immunoSEQ multiplex PCR, while the TCRdb copy is restricted to in-frame clones and leaves out a portion. This table has 68,000 or so clones, around 86% appearing once. The TCR was taken from a man aged 50 to 59 with active COVID-19. The V and J genes are TRBV30 and TRBJ1-1, with 11 nucleotides matching TRBD1. The material sequenced was peripheral blood. In DNA form, the CDR3 reads TGTGCCTGGAATAGGGGACAGGGGGAAGCCGAAGCTTTCTTT. Protein product: CAWNRGQGEAEAFF.